This TCR beta chain is from a study of shared clonotypes between healthy human individuals. Method: immunoSEQ multiplex PCR; TCRdb's copy keeps in-frame clones and lacks some. This table holds around 83,000 clones, about 65% found once. Comment on this clone: The antigen remains undetermined.

The CDR3 totals 16 residues. After removal of 4 bases from V and 3 bases from J, the junction contained 4 bases not matched to a gene. CDR1 is PRHDT and CDR2 is FYEKMQ in the germline V gene (reference sequence). Study-wide findings and caveats: Generation probabilities were higher for clonotypes shared across all four sorted-subset donors than for unshared ones.

V usage is TRBV13 and J usage is TRBJ2-1; the match to TRBD1 covers 12 bases. Sequences were obtained from memory CD8+ T cells sorted from blood. Sample subset: CD45RO+ cells pooled with CCR7-negative TemRA cells. The source of this sequence is a man aged 30 to 39 in good health. CDR3 nucleotides: TGTGCCAGCAGCTGGGGGACAGGGGGCTTCTACAATGAGCAGTTCTTC. The encoded protein is CASSWGTGGFYNEQFF.